Below are 20 T cell receptor beta chains sequenced from a single sample in a study of neurological immune-mediated disorders (dated by TCRdb to between 2018 and 2021). The method behind the library was 5' RACE. The run used an Illumina HiSeq 2500. The raw public data were reprocessed by TCRdb itself: fastp quality trimming at Q25, MiXCR clonotype calling, in-frame beta chains only. Rows are combined by CDR3 protein, so each entry shows the most common genes and DNA. This sample gives about 90,000 distinct CDR3 sequences in total; 13% of them show up just once. The ten most abundant clones make up around 5% of the sample. This specimen's time point label, interpreted: longitudinal time-point 2. Material for sequencing was PBMCs. These receptors were obtained from a female donor with HTLV-1-associated myelopathy (HAM/TSP).

In its sample, this clonotype was seen many times. This CDR3 is CASSVRQGNTEAFF. CDR3 coding DNA: TGTGCCAGCAGCGTCCGACAGGGGAACACTGAAGCTTTCTTT. The chain carries TRBV3-1 and TRBJ1-1, with TRBD1 identical over 7 bases. This CDR3 has 14 amino acids. Looked up from germline, CDR1 is LGHDT and CDR2 is YNNKEL (reference sequence). With V trimmed by 5 bases and J by 1 base, 4 bases remained unmatched.

The sample holds many counts of this clonotype. The J gene is TRBJ2-1, the V gene TRBV20-1; unclear D gene. The germline V gene has CDR1 DFQATT and CDR2 SNEGSKA (reference sequence). V was cut by 1 base and J by 5 bases, with 12 bases left in between. This CDR3 region has 14 residues. In DNA form, the CDR3 reads TGCAGTGCTAGAGTTGCGACAAACCACAATGAGCAGTTCTTC. Residues: CSARVATNHNEQFF.

This clonotype was seen at least ten times. The rearrangement links TRBV12-3 or TRBV12-4 to TRBJ2-7; 9 bases are a match to TRBD1. After removal of 6 bases from V and 6 bases from J, the junction contained 6 bases not matched to a gene. This CDR3 is built from 13 residues. In DNA form, the CDR3 reads TGTGCCAGCAGGGGACAGGGAGCGGCCGAGCAGTACTTC. Residues: CASRGQGAAEQYF.

This clonotype has ten or more counts. The chain links TRBV10-3 to TRBJ1-1; the D is unclear. CDR1 ENHRY and CDR2 SYGVKD come from the germline V gene. The CDR3 covers 15 residues. V lost 6 bases, J lost 1 base, and 15 bases lay in between. CDR3 loop: CAIRAANPGNTEAFF. CDR3 coding DNA: TGTGCCATCAGGGCGGCGAACCCGGGGAACACTGAAGCTTTCTTT.

This clonotype appeared many times. The V call is TRBV7-9, the J call TRBJ2-3; a possible D gene is TRBD1 (5 bases). The germline gives CDR1 SEHNR, CDR2 FQNEAQ (reference sequence). The V gene lost 0 bases and the J gene lost 4 bases, with 11 bases spanning the gap. The CDR3 consists of 15 residues. CDR3 sequence (DNA): TGTGCCAGCAGCTTAGCGAGTGTGACAGCAGATACGCAGTATTTT. Translated, it gives CASSLASVTADTQYF. Variable domain in full (rest from reference TRBV7-9 and TRBJ2-3): DTGVSQNPRHKITKRGQNVTFRCDPISEHNRLYWYRQTLGQGPEFLTYFQNEAQLEKSRLLSDRFSAERPKGSFSTLEIQRTEQGDSAMYLCASSLASVTADTQYFGPGTRLTVL.

This clonotype was picked up many times. The gene calls are TRBV7-8 and TRBJ2-7; 7 bases are shared with TRBD1. With V trimmed by 5 bases and J by 0 bases, 10 bases remained unmatched. The CDR3 contains 16 residues. Germline assignment: CDR1 SGHVS and CDR2 FQNEAQ. The CDR3 region is CASSDTLYRGSYEQYF. CDR3 DNA sequence: TGTGCCAGCAGCGATACCCTGTACAGGGGCTCCTACGAGCAGTACTTC.

This clonotype showed up many times. This chain connects TRBV27 to TRBJ2-5, with TRBD1 as a possible D gene (5 bases). The CDR3 is made up of 13 amino acids. V lost 4 bases and J lost 4, with 10 bases in between. The germline V gene encodes CDR1 MNHEY and CDR2 SMNVEV (reference sequence). The DNA of the CDR3 is TGTGCCAGCAGTTACAGGATCAGAGAGACCCAGTACTTC. Protein sequence: CASSYRIRETQYF.

This clonotype has at least ten counts. V usage is TRBV4-1 and J usage is TRBJ1-2; the D is unclear. Germline V gene lookup returns CDR1 MGHRA and CDR2 YSYEKL. The CDR3 sequence is 17 residues long. Trimming left V 0 bases short and J 0 bases short, with 14 bases between. The CDR3 coding sequence is TGCGCCAGCAGCCAAGATGGAGGAATTACTTCTAACTATGGCTACACCTTC. Protein product: CASSQDGGITSNYGYTF.

Many counts were recorded for this clonotype. The chain joins TRBV27 to TRBJ2-1; D remains ambiguous. V lost 5 bases and J lost 6, with 8 bases in between. Germline values: CDR1 MNHEY, CDR2 SMNVEV (reference sequence). This CDR3 contains 12 residues. The CDR3 DNA reads as TGTGCCAGCAGTCCACGGTTCAATGAGCAGTTCTTC. This encodes CASSPRFNEQFF.

This clonotype was picked up many times. The chain links TRBV20-1 to TRBJ1-4; D unresolved. The CDR3 is 13 residues long. V lost 3 bases and J lost 4, with 9 bases in between. Germline V gene data show CDR1 as DFQATT and CDR2 as SNEGSKA (reference sequence). This chain's CDR3 is CSASWIDNEKLFF. The CDR3 DNA is TGCAGTGCTAGTTGGATAGATAATGAAAAACTGTTTTTT.

The chain combines TRBV2 with TRBJ1-2, with 7 bases that match TRBD1. CDR1 is SNHLY, CDR2 FYNNEI, per germline. CDR3 length: 15 residues. J lost 2 bases, V lost 6 bases, and 9 bases had no gene match. The CDR3 spells CASRERDRPNYGYTF. The CDR3 DNA reads as TGTGCCAGCAGGGAACGGGACAGACCCAACTATGGCTACACCTTC.

At least ten counts were recorded for this clonotype. At one end, the junction sequence differs from germline, possibly due to a read error. The chain has TRBV14 and TRBJ2-2, with D possibly matching TRBD1 (6 bases). The CDR3 sequence is 16 residues long. CDR1 and CDR2 from the germline V gene are SGHDN and FVKESK. This CDR3 is CASSQAGTGFTRELFF. In DNA form, the CDR3 reads TGTGCCAGCAGCCAAGCCGGTACAGGGTTCACCCGGGAGCTGTTTTTT.

As for this clonotype: A much larger clone is a single base away; this may be a read error. The chain has TRBV15 and TRBJ2-7, with D perhaps matching TRBD1 (6 bases). In germline, CDR1 is LNHNV, CDR2 YYDKDF (reference sequence). There are 13 residues in the CDR3. The CDR3 DNA follows: TGTGCCACCAGCAGACAGGGGCCCTACGAGAAGTACTTC. Its protein is CATSRQGPYEKYF.

By share, this clonotype ranks as medium-sized. V usage is TRBV5-1 and J usage is TRBJ2-1; D might be TRBD2 (5 bases). CDR1 is SGHRS and CDR2 is YFSETQ in the germline V gene. The V and J ends lost 4 bases and 0 bases respectively, with 11 bases between them. This CDR3 is built from 15 residues. The CDR3 DNA reads TGCGCCAGCAGCCCCGAGGGAAGCTCCTACAATGAGCAGTTCTTC. Translating it yields CASSPEGSSYNEQFF.

This clonotype was recorded at least ten times. J is TRBJ1-5 and V is TRBV12-3 or TRBV12-4, with a weak D call TRBD1 (5 bases). Trimming removed 5 bases from V and 7 bases from J, with 15 bases in between. This CDR3 has 14 amino acids. The DNA of the CDR3 is TGTGCCAGCAGTCCCGGGGGGGTTACCCAGCCCCAGCATTTT. Amino acids: CASSPGGVTQPQHF.

This clonotype showed up many times. This chain uses TRBV20-1 with TRBJ2-1; 12 positions match TRBD2. This CDR3 is built from 15 residues. Per germline, CDR1 DFQATT and CDR2 SNEGSKA (reference sequence). V lost 6 bases and J lost 6; bases outside the gene matches: 9. The CDR3 nucleotides read TGCAGTGCCTTAAAACTAGCGGGGGGCATCAATGAGCAGTTCTTC. This codes for CSALKLAGGINEQFF.

This clonotype showed up just a few times. This chain joins TRBV12-3 or TRBV12-4 and TRBJ1-1, with D possibly matching TRBD1 (5 bases). V was shortened by 5 bases and J by 0 bases, with 10 bases between the two germline ends. This CDR3 is 14 amino acids long. The CDR3 loop reads CASSPGTVNTEAFF. CDR3 coding DNA: TGTGCCAGCAGTCCTGGGACCGTGAACACTGAAGCTTTCTTT.

This clonotype appeared many times. This sequence joins TRBV5-1 and TRBJ1-1; no clear D gene. V shed 6 bases and J shed 0 bases, with 12 bases lying between them. Germline V gene sequence: CDR1 SGHRS, CDR2 YFSETQ. CDR3 length equals 14 residues. DNA of the CDR3: TGCGCCAGCATGCGACAAAGCCTGAACACTGAAGCTTTCTTT. Amino acid sequence: CASMRQSLNTEAFF.

In this sample, this clonotype turned up a few times. The germline gene is not matched at one end of the junction; a read error may be the cause. This sequence joins TRBV7-7 and TRBJ2-2, with D uncertain. From germline, CDR1 is SSHAT and CDR2 FNYEAQ (reference sequence). The CDR3 has 14 residues. CDR3 in DNA: TGTGCCAGCAGCTTTTACAAGGGAACCGGTGAGCTGTTTTTT. Amino acid sequence: CASSFYKGTGELFF.

V gene TRBV20-1 combines with J gene TRBJ2-3; no clear D. Germline lookup yields CDR1 DFQATT and CDR2 SNEGSKA (reference sequence). The germline V and J ends were trimmed by 4 bases and 0 bases, with 8 bases remaining between them. This CDR3 has 13 amino acids. For the CDR3, the DNA is TGCAGTGCTATACGGCGGAGCACAGATACGCAGTATTTT. It encodes CSAIRRSTDTQYF.